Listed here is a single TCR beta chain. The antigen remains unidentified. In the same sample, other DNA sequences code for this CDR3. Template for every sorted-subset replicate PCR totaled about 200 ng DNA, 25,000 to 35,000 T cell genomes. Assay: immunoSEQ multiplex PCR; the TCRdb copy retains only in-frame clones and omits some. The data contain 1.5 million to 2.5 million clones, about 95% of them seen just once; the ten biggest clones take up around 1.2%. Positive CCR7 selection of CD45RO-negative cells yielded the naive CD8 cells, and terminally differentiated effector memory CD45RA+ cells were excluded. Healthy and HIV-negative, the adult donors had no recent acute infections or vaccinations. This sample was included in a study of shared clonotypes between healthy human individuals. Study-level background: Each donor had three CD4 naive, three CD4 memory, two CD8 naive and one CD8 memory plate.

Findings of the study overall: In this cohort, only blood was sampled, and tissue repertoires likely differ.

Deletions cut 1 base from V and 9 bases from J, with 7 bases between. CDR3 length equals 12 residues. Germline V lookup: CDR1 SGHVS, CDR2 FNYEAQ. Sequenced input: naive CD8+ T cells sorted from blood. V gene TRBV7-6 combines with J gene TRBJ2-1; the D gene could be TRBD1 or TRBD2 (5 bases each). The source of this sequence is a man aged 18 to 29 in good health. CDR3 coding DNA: TGTGCCAGCAGCTTAGGGGGGACTGAGCAGTTCTTC. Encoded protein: CASSLGGTEQFF.